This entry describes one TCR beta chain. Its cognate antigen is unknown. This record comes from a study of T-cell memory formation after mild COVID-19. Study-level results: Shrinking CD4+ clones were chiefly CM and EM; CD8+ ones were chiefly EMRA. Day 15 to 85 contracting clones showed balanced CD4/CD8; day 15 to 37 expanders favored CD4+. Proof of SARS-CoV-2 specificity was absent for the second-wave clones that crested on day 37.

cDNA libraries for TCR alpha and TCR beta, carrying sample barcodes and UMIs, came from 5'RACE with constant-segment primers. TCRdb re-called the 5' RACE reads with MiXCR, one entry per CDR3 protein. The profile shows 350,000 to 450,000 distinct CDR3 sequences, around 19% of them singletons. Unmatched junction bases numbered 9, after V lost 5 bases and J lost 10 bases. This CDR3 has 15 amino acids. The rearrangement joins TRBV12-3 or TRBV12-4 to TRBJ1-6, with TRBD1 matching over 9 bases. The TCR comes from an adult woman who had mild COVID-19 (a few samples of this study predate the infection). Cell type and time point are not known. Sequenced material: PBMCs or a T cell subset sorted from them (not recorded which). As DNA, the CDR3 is TGTGCCAGCAGTAAGGGACAGGGTCCAGGCTCACCCCTCCACTTT. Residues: CASSKGQGPGSPLHF.